A selection of T cell receptor beta chains follows, all from one sample in a study of blood T cell repertoires in COVID-19. Clones were read by immunoSEQ multiplex PCR, and TCRdb kept only the in-frame ones, dropping some. The sample has some 110,000 clones, about nine tenths seen once. Material for sequencing was peripheral blood. The receptors were gathered from a human donor in a cohort sampled during active COVID-19. Each CDR3 is given with its conserved first and last residue. The D gene is left open where the match is weak. Clone size is given for some rows only: seen once, a few or many times, or a class if the clone is expanded.

cdr3_aa cdr3_nt j_call v_call d_call clone_size
CASSEALQPYSPLHF TGTGCCAGCAGTGAAGCTTTACAGCCCTATTCACCCCTCCACTTT TRBJ1-6 TRBV6-1 . .
CASSQGQLPQPQHF TGTGCCAGCAGCCAAGGACAGCTCCCTCAGCCCCAGCATTTT TRBJ1-5 TRBV3-1/TRBV3-2 . once
CASSSLGVAGNTIYF TGCGCCAGCAGCTCGCTCGGGGTGGCTGGAAACACCATATATTTT TRBJ1-3 TRBV5-1 . many
CASSRDRANTGELFF TGTGCCAGCAGTCGGGACAGGGCGAACACCGGGGAGCTGTTTTTT TRBJ2-2 TRBV6-5 TRBD1 .
CASSSPLAEIYNEQFF TGTGCCAGTAGTTCGCCCCTAGCGGAGATATACAATGAGCAGTTCTTC TRBJ2-1 TRBV19 TRBD2 .
CASSPHSRVAGDEQYF TGTGCCAGCAGCCCCCACTCTCGGGTAGCGGGAGACGAGCAGTACTTC TRBJ2-7 TRBV9 TRBD2 .
CSVDRDMNTEAFF TGCAGCGTTGATAGGGACATGAACACTGAAGCTTTCTTT TRBJ1-1 TRBV29-1 . .
CAGGVNQPQHF TGTGCCGGGGGGGTCAATCAGCCCCAGCATTTT TRBJ1-5 TRBV19 . .
CASSHVSYRGGYNEQFF TGTGCCAGCAGCCATGTTAGCTACAGGGGGGGCTACAATGAGCAGTTCTTC TRBJ2-1 TRBV14 . .
CASSVPLQGTDTQYF TGCGCCAGCAGCGTCCCGCTACAGGGAACAGATACGCAGTATTTT TRBJ2-3 TRBV5-1 . once
CASSYSVVRGAYGYTF TGTGCCAGCAGTTACTCGGTGGTCCGAGGCGCCTATGGCTACACCTTC TRBJ1-2 TRBV6-5 . .
CASSVGGSGGPTDNEQFF TGTGCCAGCAGCGTAGGAGGTAGCGGGGGGCCTACCGACAATGAGCAGTTCTTC TRBJ2-1 TRBV9 TRBD2 .
CASSPDRGGNTIYF TGTGCCAGCAGCCCAGACAGGGGAGGAAACACCATATATTTT TRBJ1-3 TRBV2 TRBD1 .
CASSRPGLLAGELFF TGTGCCAGCAGTCGTCCGGGACTACTGGCCGGGGAGCTGTTTTTT TRBJ2-2 TRBV3-1/TRBV3-2 TRBD2 .
CASNTADRLAGNEQFF TGTGCCAGTAATACCGCCGACCGACTAGCGGGCAATGAGCAGTTCTTC TRBJ2-1 TRBV27 TRBD2 .
CASSTTSGAFTEQYF TGTGCCAGCAGCACGACTAGCGGGGCGTTCACGGAGCAGTACTTC TRBJ2-7 TRBV7-2 TRBD2 .
CASRPTSGEYNEQFF TGTGCCAGCAGGCCGACTAGCGGGGAGTACAATGAGCAGTTCTTC TRBJ2-1 TRBV2 TRBD2 .
CASSLGGQGVDEQYF TGTGCCAGCAGCTTAGGGGGACAGGGGGTTGACGAGCAGTACTTC TRBJ2-7 TRBV11-2 TRBD1 .
CASSRGRNTGELFF TGTGCCAGTAGTAGGGGCCGGAACACCGGGGAGCTGTTTTTT TRBJ2-2 TRBV19 . .
CASSLWTGVNQPQHF TGCGCCAGCAGCTTATGGACAGGGGTCAATCAGCCCCAGCATTTT TRBJ1-5 TRBV5-1 TRBD1 .
CASGQGMKTQYF TGTGCCAGCGGACAGGGGATGAAGACCCAGTACTTC TRBJ2-5 TRBV25-1 TRBD1 .
CASSEIGQGRANVLTF TGCGCCAGCAGTGAGATAGGACAGGGGCGGGCCAACGTCCTGACTTTC TRBJ2-6 TRBV10-2 TRBD1 .
CASIWAGGSYNEQFF TGTGCCAGCATTTGGGCGGGGGGCTCCTACAATGAGCAGTTCTTC TRBJ2-1 TRBV2 TRBD2 .